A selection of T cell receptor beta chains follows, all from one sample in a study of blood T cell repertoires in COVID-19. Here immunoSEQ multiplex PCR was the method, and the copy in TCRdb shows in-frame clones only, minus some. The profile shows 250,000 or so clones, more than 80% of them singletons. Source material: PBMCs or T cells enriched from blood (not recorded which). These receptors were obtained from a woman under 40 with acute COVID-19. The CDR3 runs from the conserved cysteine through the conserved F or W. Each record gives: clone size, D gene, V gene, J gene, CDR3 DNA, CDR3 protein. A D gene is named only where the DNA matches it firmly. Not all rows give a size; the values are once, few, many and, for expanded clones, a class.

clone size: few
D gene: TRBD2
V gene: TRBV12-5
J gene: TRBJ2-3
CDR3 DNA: TGTGCTAGCTCTCGGCAGGGAGGGGATACGCAGTATTTT
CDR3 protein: CASSRQGGDTQYF

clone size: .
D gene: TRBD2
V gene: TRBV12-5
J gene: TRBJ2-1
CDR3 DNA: TGTGCTAGTGGACCGGGAGGGCCGGGGTATGAGCAGTTCTTC
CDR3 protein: CASGPGGPGYEQFF

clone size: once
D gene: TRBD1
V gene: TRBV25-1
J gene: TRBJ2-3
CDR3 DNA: TGTGCCAGCAGTGCTTACAGGGGGTTCGCAGATACGCAGTATTTT
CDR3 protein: CASSAYRGFADTQYF

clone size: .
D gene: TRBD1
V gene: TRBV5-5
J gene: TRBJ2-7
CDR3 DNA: TGTGCCAGCAGCCCCCCGGGACAGGGGTCCTACGAGCAGTACTTC
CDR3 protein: CASSPPGQGSYEQYF

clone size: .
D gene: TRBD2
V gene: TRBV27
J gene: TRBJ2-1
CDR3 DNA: TGTGCCAGCAGCAGGACTAGCGGGAGTGGCAATGAGCAGTTCTTC
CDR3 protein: CASSRTSGSGNEQFF

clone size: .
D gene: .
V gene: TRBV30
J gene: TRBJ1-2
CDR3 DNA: TGTGCCTGTGAGCAGGGAAAGAGTGGCTACACCTTC
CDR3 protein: CACEQGKSGYTF

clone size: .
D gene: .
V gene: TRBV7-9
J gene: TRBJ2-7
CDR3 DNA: TGTGCCAGCAGCTTAAGGGGCCCCTACGAGCAGTACTTC
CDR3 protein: CASSLRGPYEQYF

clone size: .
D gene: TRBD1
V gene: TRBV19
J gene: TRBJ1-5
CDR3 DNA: TGTGCCAGTAGTATATCCCCGGGACAGAGGCTAGGCAATCAGCCCCAGCATTTT
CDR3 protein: CASSISPGQRLGNQPQHF

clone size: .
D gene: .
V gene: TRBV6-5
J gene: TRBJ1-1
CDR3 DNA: TGTGCCAGCAGCCGCCGGGTGAACACTGAAGCTTTCTTT
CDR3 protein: CASSRRVNTEAFF

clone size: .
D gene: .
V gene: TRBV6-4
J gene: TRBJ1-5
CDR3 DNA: TGTGCCAGCAGTGAGGGGGCGCATCAGCCCCAGCATTTT
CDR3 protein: CASSEGAHQPQHF

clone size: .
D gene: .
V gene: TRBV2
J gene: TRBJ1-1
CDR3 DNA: TGTGCCAGCAGTGAAAGGCGACAAGGAAACACTGAAGCTTTCTTT
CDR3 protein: CASSERRQGNTEAFF

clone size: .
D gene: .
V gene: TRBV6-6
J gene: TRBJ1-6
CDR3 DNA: TGTGCCAGCAGTTTGAACGGGAGGGATGATTCACCCCTCCACTTT
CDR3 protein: CASSLNGRDDSPLHF

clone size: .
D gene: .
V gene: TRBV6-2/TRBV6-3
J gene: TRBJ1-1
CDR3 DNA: TGTGCCAGCAGCAGAGGGTTGGGCACTGAAGCTTTCTTT
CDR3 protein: CASSRGLGTEAFF

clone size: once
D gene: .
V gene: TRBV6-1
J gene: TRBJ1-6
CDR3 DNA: TGTGCCAGCAGTGAATTAGGGACATTCACCTCACCCCTCCACTTT
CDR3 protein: CASSELGTFTSPLHF

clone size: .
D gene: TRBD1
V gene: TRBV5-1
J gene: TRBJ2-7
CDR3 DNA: TGCGCCAGCAGCGTGACAGGGGCTGCCTACGAGCAGTACTTC
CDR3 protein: CASSVTGAAYEQYF

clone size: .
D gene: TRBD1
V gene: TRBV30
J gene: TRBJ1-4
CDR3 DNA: TGTGCCTGGGGGGAGGGACAGGGAAATGAAAAACTGTTTTTT
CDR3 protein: CAWGEGQGNEKLFF

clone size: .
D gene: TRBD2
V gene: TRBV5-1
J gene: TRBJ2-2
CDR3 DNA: TGCGCCAGTACCGGGACTAGCGGGAGTTGGGACACCGGGGAGCTGTTTTTT
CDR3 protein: CASTGTSGSWDTGELFF

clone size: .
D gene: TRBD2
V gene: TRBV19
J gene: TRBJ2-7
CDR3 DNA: TGTGCCAGTAGTTCAACCGGACTAGCATCGAACGAGCAGTACTTC
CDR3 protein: CASSSTGLASNEQYF

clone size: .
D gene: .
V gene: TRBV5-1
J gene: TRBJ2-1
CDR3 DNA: TGCGCCAGCAGCGCCGCTATGAACCCAGGCGATGAGCAGTTCTTC
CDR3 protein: CASSAAMNPGDEQFF

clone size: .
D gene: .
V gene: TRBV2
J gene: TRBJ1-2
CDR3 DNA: TGTGCCAGCAGTGAAAGCCCAAATCTTTATGGCTACACCTTC
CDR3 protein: CASSESPNLYGYTF

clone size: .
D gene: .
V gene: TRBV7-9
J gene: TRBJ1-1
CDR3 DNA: TGTGCCAGCGGTACAGGGCTCACTGAAGCTTTCTTT
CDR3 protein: CASGTGLTEAFF

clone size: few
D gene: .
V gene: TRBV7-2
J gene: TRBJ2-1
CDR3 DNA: TGTGCCAGCAGCTTAAACGGGAGAGGGAACAATGAGCAGTTCTTC
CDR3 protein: CASSLNGRGNNEQFF

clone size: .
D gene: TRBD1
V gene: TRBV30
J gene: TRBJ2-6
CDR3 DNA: TGTGCCTGGAGTGTACCCGGGACAGGGACTGGGGCCAACGTCCTGACTTTC
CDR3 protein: CAWSVPGTGTGANVLTF

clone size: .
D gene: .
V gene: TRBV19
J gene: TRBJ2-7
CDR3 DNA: TGTGCCAGTAGCCCCCGGGTCCTTGAAGGTGAGCAGTACTTC
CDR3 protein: CASSPRVLEGEQYF

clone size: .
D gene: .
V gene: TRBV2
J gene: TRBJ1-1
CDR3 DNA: TGTGCCAGCAGTGAATCAGGGAACACTGAAGCTTTCTTT
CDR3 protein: CASSESGNTEAFF

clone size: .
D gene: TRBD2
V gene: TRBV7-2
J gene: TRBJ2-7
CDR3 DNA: TGTGCCAGCAGCTTAGGCGAGATCCGGGGGGAGTTCTCCTACGAGCAGTACTTC
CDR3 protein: CASSLGEIRGEFSYEQYF

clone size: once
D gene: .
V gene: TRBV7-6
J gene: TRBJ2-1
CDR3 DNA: TGTGCCAGCAGCTCCGGAGGGAGCTCCTACAATGAGCAGTTCTTC
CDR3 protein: CASSSGGSSYNEQFF

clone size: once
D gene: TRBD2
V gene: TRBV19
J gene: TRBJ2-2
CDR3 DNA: TGTGCCAGTAGTAGAGGGACTAGCGGGAGAGAAAACGGGGAGCTGTTTTTT
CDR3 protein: CASSRGTSGRENGELFF

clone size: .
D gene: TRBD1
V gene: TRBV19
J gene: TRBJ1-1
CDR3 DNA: TGTGCCAGTAGTAACCCAGGGACAGTCGGAACTGAAGCTTTCTTT
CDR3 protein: CASSNPGTVGTEAFF

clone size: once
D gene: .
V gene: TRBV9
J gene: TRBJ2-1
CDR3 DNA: TGTGCCAGCAGCCCCGGGTGGACAACCTACAATGAGCAGTTCTTC
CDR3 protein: CASSPGWTTYNEQFF

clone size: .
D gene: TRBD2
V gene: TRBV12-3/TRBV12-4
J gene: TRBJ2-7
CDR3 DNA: TGTGCCAGCAGTCTAGCGGAGAACTACGAGCAGTACTTC
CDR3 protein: CASSLAENYEQYF

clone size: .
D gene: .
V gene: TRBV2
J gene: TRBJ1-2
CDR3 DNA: TGTGCCAGCAGATTGGACAGCCTCGATGGCTACACCTTC
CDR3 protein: CASRLDSLDGYTF

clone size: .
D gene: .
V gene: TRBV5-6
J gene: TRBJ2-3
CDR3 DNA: TGTGCCAGCAGCTTGGGCGGGAGCACAGATACGCAGTATTTT
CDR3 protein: CASSLGGSTDTQYF

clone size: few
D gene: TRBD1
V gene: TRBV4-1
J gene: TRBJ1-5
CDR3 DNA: TGCGCCAGCAGCCAAGAAGACAGGGCTCAGCCCCAGCATTTT
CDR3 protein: CASSQEDRAQPQHF

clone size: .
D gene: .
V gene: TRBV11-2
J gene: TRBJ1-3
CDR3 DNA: TGTGCCAGCAGCTTCACAGGGTCAGGAAACACCATATATTTT
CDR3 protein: CASSFTGSGNTIYF

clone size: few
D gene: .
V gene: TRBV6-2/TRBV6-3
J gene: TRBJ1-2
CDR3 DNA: TGTGCCAGCAGTTTACAGGACTATGGCTACACCTTC
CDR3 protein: CASSLQDYGYTF

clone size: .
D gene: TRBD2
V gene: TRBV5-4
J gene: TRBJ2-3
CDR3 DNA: TGTGCCAGCAGCGGGATAGCGGGAGGGTTCGCAGATACGCAGTATTTT
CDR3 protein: CASSGIAGGFADTQYF

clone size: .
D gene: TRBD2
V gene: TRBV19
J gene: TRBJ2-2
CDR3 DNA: TGTGCCAGTCGGACTAGAACATTGTGGGGACTAGCGGGAGTTAACACCGGGGAGCTGTTTTTT
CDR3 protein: CASRTRTLWGLAGVNTGELFF

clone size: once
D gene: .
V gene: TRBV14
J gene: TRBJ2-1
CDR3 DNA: TGTGCCAGCAGCCAACGGGGGAACTACAATGAGCAGTTCTTC
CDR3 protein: CASSQRGNYNEQFF

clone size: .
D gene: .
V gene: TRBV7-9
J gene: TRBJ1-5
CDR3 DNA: TGTGCCAGCAGCTCAGGGGATCAGCCCCAGCATTTT
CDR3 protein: CASSSGDQPQHF